The rows below give T cell receptor beta chains drawn from one sample of a study of CXCR3-negative and CXCR3-positive naive CD8 T cells. TCRdb reprocessed the 5' RACE reads, with one entry per CDR3 protein and no DNA. Recorded for this sample: tens of thousands of distinct CDR3 sequences. Sequenced input: naive CXCR3+ CD8+ T cells from blood. The source of these receptors is a human donor in good health. Some clones in this sample may be carry-over from other donors' samples. CDR3s include the opening cysteine and the closing phenylalanine or tryptophan.

v_gene	j_gene	CDR3aa
TRBV6-5	TRBJ2-1	CASSFRTYNEQFF
TRBV6-1	TRBJ2-1	CASSGPGQGYNEQFF
TRBV27	TRBJ2-1	CASSLGTSGDNEQFF
TRBV2	TRBJ2-1	CASSVRQGREQFF
TRBV28	TRBJ1-5	CASSLRGEAQPQHF
TRBV6-2/TRBV6-3	TRBJ2-7	CASSSTRLIYEQYF
TRBV5-4	TRBJ2-7	CASSSSRDRGSTQYF
TRBV5-1	TRBJ2-5	CASSSDRPGETQYF
TRBV4-1	TRBJ1-2	CASSQDPSGSYGYTF
TRBV9	TRBJ2-1	CASSVDPGYNEQFF
TRBV4-1	TRBJ1-2	CASSQYTGGYGYTF
TRBV28	TRBJ2-5	CASSFSDSRFAQETQYF
TRBV27	TRBJ1-2	CASSSIQEGRRYNYGYTF
TRBV12-3/TRBV12-4	TRBJ2-5	CASSEPTGLPYLYF
TRBV13	TRBJ2-5	CASSLDGPTHQETQYF
TRBV25-1	TRBJ1-2	CASSPPGLGGYTF
TRBV7-9	TRBJ2-5	CASSPRGDQAQGLETQYF
TRBV5-1	TRBJ2-1	CASRIRSNNEQFF
TRBV11-2	TRBJ2-1	CASSYWTGAFNNEQFF
TRBV4-1	TRBJ1-5	CASSLCEIGNQPQHF
TRBV20-1	TRBJ1-3	CSARGTGGNTIYF
TRBV29-1	TRBJ2-7	CSVGLGQGYEQYF
TRBV20-1	TRBJ2-7	CSAWGRSYEQYF
TRBV18	TRBJ2-7	CASSGYGRASSYEQYF
TRBV29-1	TRBJ2-7	CSAHGLAGTYEQYF
TRBV29-1	TRBJ2-7	CSVEDQDSYEQYF
TRBV7-2	TRBJ2-5	CASSLGLIGETQYF
TRBV12-3/TRBV12-4	TRBJ2-7	CASSYSPQYEQYF
TRBV29-1	TRBJ2-7	CSAGTSGSYEQYF
TRBV5-1	TRBJ2-3	CASSSPPWRPSTDTQYF
TRBV21-1	TRBJ1-3	CASSKFKGAFGNTIYF
TRBV11-2	TRBJ2-1	CASSPAAGTGLNEQFF
TRBV7-2	TRBJ2-2	CASSLETGELFF
TRBV28	TRBJ2-1	CASLDRPSNEQFF
TRBV27	TRBJ2-3	CASSPPGPADTQYF
TRBV6-4	TRBJ2-3	CASSDSESTDTQYF
TRBV10-3	TRBJ2-1	CAISEFGLLSSYNEQFF
TRBV4-1	TRBJ2-1	CASSHLAGDYNEQFF
TRBV6-5	TRBJ2-1	CASSYSGTSVRSYNEQFF
TRBV20-1	TRBJ2-1	CSARDTSGRPTVSYNEQFF
TRBV6-2/TRBV6-3	TRBJ1-4	CASSSGTAATNEKLFF
TRBV6-5	TRBJ2-5	CASTTSDQETQYF
TRBV27	TRBJ2-7	CASSFAETYEQYF
TRBV20-1	TRBJ2-7	CSARDSLYEQYF
TRBV20-1	TRBJ2-4	CSAGGLAKNIQYF
TRBV7-9	TRBJ2-7	CASSLQGRWDSSYEQYF
TRBV5-1	TRBJ2-1	CASSWTGGDEQFF
TRBV4-3	TRBJ2-7	CASSPTLAYEQYF
TRBV28	TRBJ1-4	CASSISIWGGRGSEKLFF
TRBV6-5	TRBJ1-4	CASSYQSPTASSDATNEKLFF
TRBV12-3/TRBV12-4	TRBJ1-1	CASSQPPEAFF